Listed below are T cell receptor beta chains from one sample, sequenced in a study of human T cells and chemical hapten exposure. TCRdb reprocessed the RACE reads via MiXCR and lists one record per CDR3 protein. The sample has over 300,000 distinct CDR3 sequences, about 5.1% seen once. This specimen consisted of whole blood, obtained in connection with sensitization to the hapten diphenylcyclopropenone (DPC). The receptors here all came from a woman between 50 and 59 years old with alopecia areata. Some clones in this sample may be carry-over from other donors' samples. CDR3s include the opening cysteine and the closing phenylalanine or tryptophan. Fields, in order: V gene, clone size, D gene, J gene, CDR3 protein, CDR3 DNA. A D gene is named only where the DNA matches it firmly. Some rows mark clone size as missing; the rest say once, few, many or name a class of expanded clone.

v_gene: TRBV4-1
abundance: many
d_gene: NA
j_gene: TRBJ2-7
CDR3aa: CASSQRRENTEQYF
CDR3nt: TGCGCCAGCAGCCAAAGGAGGGAGAACACAGAGCAGTACTTC

v_gene: TRBV29-1
abundance: NA
d_gene: TRBD2
j_gene: TRBJ2-3
CDR3aa: CSSGAASGRTDTQYF
CDR3nt: TGCAGCTCCGGAGCCGCTAGCGGGAGGACAGATACGCAGTATTTT

v_gene: TRBV27
abundance: NA
d_gene: TRBD1
j_gene: TRBJ1-5
CDR3aa: CASSLQGAQPQHF
CDR3nt: TGTGCCAGCAGTTTACAGGGGGCCCAGCCCCAGCATTTT

v_gene: TRBV18
abundance: many
d_gene: NA
j_gene: TRBJ1-6
CDR3aa: CASSSLGGRDNSPLHF
CDR3nt: TGTGCCAGCTCCTCCCTCGGAGGACGAGATAATTCACCCCTCCACTTT

v_gene: TRBV12-3/TRBV12-4
abundance: many
d_gene: NA
j_gene: TRBJ2-2
CDR3aa: CASSFPGTTGELFF
CDR3nt: TGTGCCAGCAGTTTCCCAGGAACCACCGGGGAGCTGTTTTTT

v_gene: TRBV6-2/TRBV6-3
abundance: many
d_gene: NA
j_gene: TRBJ1-5
CDR3aa: CASGQEGEYQPQHF
CDR3nt: TGTGCCAGCGGTCAGGAAGGGGAATATCAGCCCCAGCATTTT

v_gene: TRBV29-1
abundance: few
d_gene: TRBD2
j_gene: TRBJ2-1
CDR3aa: CSVVAPSGRADEQFF
CDR3nt: TGCAGCGTTGTAGCCCCTAGCGGGAGGGCTGATGAGCAGTTCTTC

v_gene: TRBV27
abundance: many
d_gene: NA
j_gene: TRBJ2-7
CDR3aa: CASSLGQGGSYEQYF
CDR3nt: TGTGCCAGCAGTTTAGGGCAGGGGGGCTCCTACGAGCAGTACTTC

v_gene: TRBV20-1
abundance: NA
d_gene: NA
j_gene: TRBJ2-7
CDR3aa: CSAREQGRYEQYF
CDR3nt: TGCAGTGCTAGAGAGCAGGGACGGTACGAGCAGTACTTC

v_gene: TRBV9
abundance: NA
d_gene: NA
j_gene: TRBJ1-3
CDR3aa: CASSIGTVSGNTIYF
CDR3nt: TGTGCCAGCAGCATTGGGACGGTCTCTGGAAACACCATATATTTT

v_gene: TRBV24-1
abundance: NA
d_gene: TRBD1
j_gene: TRBJ1-2
CDR3aa: CAISGGGNYGYTF
CDR3nt: TGTGCCATCTCTGGAGGGGGCAACTATGGCTACACCTTC

v_gene: TRBV5-1
abundance: many
d_gene: NA
j_gene: TRBJ2-3
CDR3aa: CASSLVATDTQYF
CDR3nt: TGCGCCAGCAGCTTGGTGGCAACAGATACGCAGTATTTT

v_gene: TRBV7-9
abundance: few
d_gene: NA
j_gene: TRBJ2-3
CDR3aa: CASVPPGDTQYF
CDR3nt: TGTGCCAGCGTTCCCCCTGGAGATACGCAGTATTTT

v_gene: TRBV5-5
abundance: many
d_gene: NA
j_gene: TRBJ2-5
CDR3aa: CASSLLGGQETQYF
CDR3nt: TGTGCCAGCAGCTTGTTGGGCGGCCAAGAGACCCAGTACTTC

v_gene: TRBV9
abundance: many
d_gene: NA
j_gene: TRBJ2-3
CDR3aa: CASSVGSGVGDTQYF
CDR3nt: TGTGCCAGCAGCGTCGGGAGTGGGGTTGGAGATACGCAGTATTTT

v_gene: TRBV6-2/TRBV6-3
abundance: many
d_gene: TRBD2
j_gene: TRBJ2-1
CDR3aa: CASLGTSASYNEQFF
CDR3nt: TGTGCCAGCCTAGGGACTAGCGCCTCCTACAATGAGCAGTTCTTC

v_gene: TRBV28
abundance: few
d_gene: TRBD1
j_gene: TRBJ1-1
CDR3aa: CAIQGPPNTEAFF
CDR3nt: TGTGCCATACAGGGGCCCCCCAACACTGAAGCTTTCTTT

v_gene: TRBV6-6
abundance: NA
d_gene: NA
j_gene: TRBJ1-1
CDR3aa: CASSQDWNTEAFF
CDR3nt: TGTGCCAGCAGCCAGGACTGGAACACTGAAGCTTTCTTT

v_gene: TRBV20-1
abundance: many
d_gene: NA
j_gene: TRBJ2-4
CDR3aa: CSGQGKGKNIQYF
CDR3nt: TGCAGTGGCCAGGGGAAGGGCAAAAACATTCAGTACTTC

v_gene: TRBV6-2/TRBV6-3
abundance: many
d_gene: TRBD2
j_gene: TRBJ2-3
CDR3aa: CASSPPGTSGRTDTQYF
CDR3nt: TGTGCCAGCAGTCCCCCTGGGACTAGCGGGAGAACAGATACGCAGTATTTT

v_gene: TRBV7-9
abundance: NA
d_gene: NA
j_gene: TRBJ1-4
CDR3aa: CASSPQTANEKLFF
CDR3nt: TGTGCCAGCAGCCCCCAGACGGCGAATGAAAAACTGTTTTTT

v_gene: TRBV29-1
abundance: many
d_gene: NA
j_gene: TRBJ1-1
CDR3aa: CSVEDDGPGEAFF
CDR3nt: TGCAGCGTTGAAGATGACGGACCGGGAGAAGCTTTCTTT

v_gene: TRBV10-2
abundance: many
d_gene: NA
j_gene: TRBJ1-5
CDR3aa: CASTTALPQHF
CDR3nt: TGCGCCAGCACCACGGCCCTGCCCCAGCATTTT

v_gene: TRBV5-1
abundance: many
d_gene: TRBD2
j_gene: TRBJ2-3
CDR3aa: CASSPPGLAGWYF
CDR3nt: TGCGCCAGCAGCCCGCCGGGACTAGCGGGGTGGTATTTT

v_gene: TRBV6-1
abundance: NA
d_gene: NA
j_gene: TRBJ2-6
CDR3aa: CASRVGLGANVLTF
CDR3nt: TGTGCCAGCAGGGTCGGGCTTGGGGCCAACGTCCTGACTTTC

v_gene: TRBV3-1
abundance: NA
d_gene: NA
j_gene: TRBJ1-1
CDR3aa: CATTGAADTEAFF
CDR3nt: TGTGCCACCACCGGGGCGGCGGACACTGAAGCTTTCTTT

v_gene: TRBV9
abundance: many
d_gene: NA
j_gene: TRBJ2-3
CDR3aa: CASSVELGSTDTQYF
CDR3nt: TGTGCCAGCAGCGTAGAACTGGGTAGCACAGATACGCAGTATTTT

v_gene: TRBV29-1
abundance: many
d_gene: NA
j_gene: TRBJ2-1
CDR3aa: CSVARAGNSYNEQFF
CDR3nt: TGCAGCGTTGCTAGGGCGGGTAACTCCTACAATGAGCAGTTCTTC